The rows below give T cell receptor beta chains drawn from one sample of a study of OX40 agonist ivuxolimab in advanced cancers. The protocol was immunoSEQ multiplex PCR, while the TCRdb copy is restricted to in-frame clones and leaves out a portion. The sample lists more than 45,000 clones; 89% were seen once. The sequencing here drew on CD4+ or CD8+ T cells sorted from blood, taken in a trial of the OX40 agonist ivuxolimab. All receptors derive from an adult with an advanced solid tumor such as melanoma, head and neck, liver or kidney cancer. The conserved cysteine and the conserved F or W are not part of the CDR3 here. A D gene is named only where the DNA matches it firmly.

TRBJ1-5 | - | TRBV28 | ASSRGQGYQPQH
TRBJ2-3 | TRBD1 | TRBV6-5 | ASSQGEDTQY
TRBJ1-2 | - | TRBV7-9 | ASSGYKGADGGYT
TRBJ2-1 | - | TRBV5-4 | ASSFRGLMPSEQF
TRBJ2-1 | - | TRBV27 | ASHGRGPYNEQF
TRBJ1-3 | TRBD1 | TRBV4-3 | ASSSGGTGDTIY
TRBJ1-1 | - | TRBV4-2 | ASSGGWEAF
TRBJ1-3 | TRBD1 | TRBV6-6 | ASSFPDREQIY
TRBJ2-5 | - | TRBV7-9 | ASSFRVTAEQRQETQY
TRBJ1-2 | TRBD1 | TRBV28 | ASSAVNPDRGPLDGYT